The 32 T cell receptor beta chains below were found in one sample sequenced in a study of beta chain bispecific antibodies for T cell cancers (dated by TCRdb to the early 2020s). Study-wide conclusions, independent of this receptor: Every sequenced sample contained a mix of leukemia cell line cells and normal T cells, and most targeted TRBV signal came from the leukemia cells rather than from the normal T cells.

These TCRs are of unknown antigen specificity. Library preparation employed 5' RACE. Starting from the raw public reads, TCRdb applied fastp trimming at Q25, assembled clones with MiXCR and retained in-frame beta chains. Under each unique CDR3 protein, matching rows form one entry showing the most common genes and DNA. This sample comprises some 21,000 distinct CDR3 sequences, about 2.7% of them detected only once. Approximately 30% of the sample comes from the top ten. T cells were expanded from blood mononuclear cells for 3 days with either the anti-CD3 antibody OKT3 or CD3/CD28 Dynabeads. Material for sequencing was healthy donor T cells cultured with leukemia cells. These receptors were taken from a human donor in good health. Some clones in this sample may be carry-over from other donors' samples.

Many counts were recorded for this clonotype. V and J are TRBV29-1 and TRBJ2-1; 11 positions match TRBD2. The trim removed 3 bases at V and 7 bases at J, leaving 2 bases unmatched. The germline V gene encodes CDR1 SQVTM and CDR2 ANQGSEA. This CDR3 has 13 residues. The chain's CDR3 is CSVDLAGGNEQFF. The CDR3 DNA reads TGCAGCGTTGATCTAGCGGGGGGTAATGAGCAGTTCTTC.

In its sample, this clonotype was seen many times. The gene calls are TRBV5-1 and TRBJ1-2; D unclear. The CDR3 runs to 13 residues. Germline V CDR1 and CDR2: SGHRS, YFSETQ. V dropped 5 bases and J dropped 4 bases, with 12 bases sitting between them. The CDR3 protein is CASREDFAYGYTF. CDR3 bases: TGCGCCAGCAGGGAGGATTTCGCCTATGGCTACACCTTC.

V gene TRBV6-5 combines with J gene TRBJ2-5, with 13 nucleotides matching TRBD2. The CDR3 totals 18 residues. V trimming: 4 bases; J trimming: 4 bases; junction bases outside the gene matches: 12. The germline V gene has CDR1 MNHEY and CDR2 SVGAGI. Written as DNA, the CDR3 is TGTGCCAGCAGTTCGTACGGATCGGGACTAGCGGGGCTAGAGACCCAGTACTTC. Translation: CASSSYGSGLAGLETQYF.

This clonotype was picked up many times. The V gene is TRBV28, the J gene TRBJ2-1, with 10 bases aligning to TRBD2. After removal of 7 bases from V and 5 bases from J, the junction contained 8 bases not matched to a gene. CDR1 is MDHEN, CDR2 SYDVKM, per germline. This CDR3 has 15 residues. In DNA form, the CDR3 reads TGTGCCAGCACCGAGGACGGACTAGCGGACAATGAGCAGTTCTTC. It encodes CASTEDGLADNEQFF.

This clonotype was observed at least ten times. The gene calls are TRBV5-1 and TRBJ1-1, with D perhaps matching TRBD1 (5 bases). The germline CDR1 and CDR2 sequences are SGHRS and YFSETQ. The CDR3 contains 15 residues. The V gene lost 0 bases and the J gene lost 4 bases, with 13 bases spanning the gap. In DNA, the CDR3 is TGCGCCAGCAGCTTGGCGGGGGGAGGGAGCACTGAAGCTTTCTTT. It translates to CASSLAGGGSTEAFF.

This clonotype showed up many times. The rearrangement links TRBV29-1 to TRBJ1-5, with 8 bases identical to TRBD1. Germline CDR1 is SQVTM and CDR2 is ANQGSEA. This CDR3 contains 14 residues. J gave up 1 base and V 4 bases, and 3 bases lay outside the gene matches. Here the CDR3 reads CSVVWTGSNQPQHF. CDR3 nucleotide sequence: TGCAGCGTTGTGTGGACAGGGAGCAATCAGCCCCAGCATTTT.

In this sample, this clonotype is medium-sized. V is TRBV6-4 and J is TRBJ1-1, with 7 bases fitting TRBD1. Germline values: CDR1 MRHNA, CDR2 SNTAGT. J gave up 1 base and V 6 bases, and 5 bases lay outside the gene matches. The CDR3 sequence is 14 residues long. The CDR3 DNA reads as TGTGCCAGCAGAGCGACAGGGACGAACACTGAAGCTTTCTTT. Its translation is CASRATGTNTEAFF.

This clonotype was recorded at least ten times. In DNA form, the CDR3 reads TGTGCCAGCAGCGGGGACCTAGGGCCCCAGCATTTT. It translates to CASSGDLGPQHF. J is TRBJ1-5 and V is TRBV27; possible D gene TRBD1, 5 bases. The CDR3 has 12 residues. Trimming shortened V by 6 bases and J by 9 bases, and 12 bases separated the two germline ends. Germline loops: CDR1 MNHEY, CDR2 SMNVEV (reference sequence).

Ten or more counts support this clonotype. V usage is TRBV27 and J usage is TRBJ2-3; TRBD2 matches 9 bases. The CDR3 has 16 residues. Germline lookup yields CDR1 MNHEY and CDR2 SMNVEV (reference sequence). V lost 3 bases and J lost 2; bases outside the gene matches: 6. Written as DNA, the CDR3 is TGTGCCAGCAGTTTTAGCGGGGGCCTTCCCACAGATACGCAGTATTTT. It yields the protein CASSFSGGLPTDTQYF.

This clonotype was seen ten or more times. This rearrangement joins TRBV30 to TRBJ1-5; D is ambiguous. Per germline, CDR1 GTSNPN and CDR2 SVGIG (reference sequence). This CDR3 has 12 amino acids. Between the trimmed V and J ends, which lost 6 bases and 4 bases, there was a span of 10 bases. CDR3 in amino acids: CACEWGNQPQHF. Written as DNA, the CDR3 is TGTGCCTGCGAGTGGGGTAATCAGCCCCAGCATTTT. Full variable domain (remainder filled in from reference TRBV30 and TRBJ1-5): SQTIHQWPATLVQPVGSPLSLECTVEGTSNPNLYWYRQAAGRGLQLLFYSVGIGQISSEVPQNLSASRPQDRQFILSSKKLLLSDSGFYLCACEWGNQPQHFGDGTRLSIL.

This clonotype turned up a few times. Here the CDR3 DNA reads TGTGCCAGCAGTCCTTTTAATGACATAATCGGGTCCTACGAGCAGTACTTC. Protein: CASSPFNDIIGSYEQYF. V gene TRBV2 combines with J gene TRBJ2-7; no definite D call. The V and J ends lost 5 bases and 1 base respectively, with 21 bases between them. This CDR3 is built from 17 residues. The germline V gene has CDR1 SNHLY and CDR2 FYNNEI.

The chain combines TRBV6-1 with TRBJ1-5; 8 positions match TRBD1. Per germline, CDR1 MNHNS and CDR2 SASEGT. Unmatched junction bases numbered 7, after V lost 1 base and J lost 2 bases. This CDR3 spans 17 amino acids. CDR3 protein: CASSEVGQGARNQPQHF. The CDR3, as DNA: TGTGCCAGCAGTGAAGTCGGGCAGGGGGCTCGCAATCAGCCCCAGCATTTT.

On this clonotype: Since a much larger clone is just one base distant, this may be a read error. The chain uses TRBV19 and TRBJ1-1; maybe TRBD1 (5 bases). This CDR3 is built from 13 residues. Germline assignment: CDR1 LNHDA and CDR2 SQIVND (reference sequence). CDR3 region: CASSAGTNTDAFF. As DNA, the CDR3 is TGTGCCAGTAGTGCAGGGACGAACACTGACGCTTTCTTT.

The genes are TRBV4-2 and TRBJ2-3; 8 bases match TRBD2. CDR1 and CDR2 from the germline V gene are LGHNA and YNFKEQ. This CDR3 comprises 16 residues. The V and J ends lost 2 bases and 8 bases, in that order; junction bases with no gene match: 12. This CDR3 is CASSQYVGGGRSTQYF. Written as DNA, the CDR3 is TGTGCCAGCAGCCAATACGTCGGGGGGGGCCGTAGTACGCAGTATTTT.

Ten or more counts support this clonotype. The genes are TRBV28 and TRBJ1-5, with D uncertain. Trimming stripped 5 bases from V and 15 bases from J, with 14 bases between. Germline CDR1 MDHEN, CDR2 SYDVKM. The CDR3 has 11 amino acids. The CDR3 nucleotides read TGTGCCAGCAGTCGCACAAGCCTGGGGCATTTT. This codes for CASSRTSLGHF.

This clonotype was seen only a few times. The V and J genes are TRBV29-1 and TRBJ1-2, with TRBD1 as a possible D gene (5 bases). Germline CDR1 reads SQVTM; CDR2 reads ANQGSEA. The CDR3 is 12 amino acids. V was cut by 3 bases and J by 4 bases, with 9 bases left in between. CDR3 region: CSVEVQGYGYTF. The CDR3 DNA is TGCAGCGTTGAGGTGCAGGGCTATGGCTACACCTTC.

This clonotype was seen repeatedly, ten times or more. V gene TRBV4-2 combines with J gene TRBJ2-7, with TRBD2 identical over 10 bases. The germline V gene encodes CDR1 LGHNA and CDR2 YNFKEQ. Trimming cost V 2 bases and J 4 bases; bases outside gene matches: 5. This CDR3 is built from 15 residues. Here the CDR3 reads CASSQTSGVEYEQYF. The CDR3 DNA is TGTGCCAGCAGCCAAACTAGCGGGGTTGAGTACGAGCAGTACTTC.

This clonotype was counted a few times. The genes are TRBV10-2 and TRBJ2-2, with TRBD2 matching 7 bases. The V gene end was trimmed by 6 bases and the J gene end by 6 bases; junction bases not matched to a gene: 4. Germline V gene sequence: CDR1 WSHSY, CDR2 SAAADI. The length of the CDR3 is 13 residues. In nucleotides, the CDR3 is TGCGCCAGCAGCCCTGCGGGGGCCGGGGAGCTGTTTTTT. This translates into CASSPAGAGELFF.

This clonotype was detected many times. This chain joins TRBV12-3 or TRBV12-4 and TRBJ1-6, with D maybe TRBD1 (5 bases). Trimming took off 5 bases at V and 7 bases at J, with 15 bases between the two ends. The CDR3 covers 15 residues. In nucleotides, the CDR3 is TGTGCCAGCAGTCCTGGGGGAGGTGGAAATTCACCCCTCCACTTT. This gives the protein CASSPGGGGNSPLHF.

This clonotype has a count of ten or more. J is TRBJ2-7 and V is TRBV4-1; D gene ambiguous. Per the germline V gene, CDR1 is MGHRA and CDR2 is YSYEKL. The CDR3 spans 15 residues. V was shortened by 0 bases and J by 5 bases, with 14 bases between the two germline ends. CDR3 DNA: TGCGCCAGCAGCCAAGAGTCCCGGGTCCCCCACGAGCAGTACTTC. Amino acid sequence: CASSQESRVPHEQYF.

Ten or more counts support this clonotype. The chain links TRBV7-8 to TRBJ2-2, with TRBD2 matching over 12 bases. J lost 0 bases, V lost 0 bases, and 5 bases had no gene match. Germline CDR1 SGHVS, CDR2 FQNEAQ. This CDR3 comprises 19 residues. CDR3 sequence (DNA): TGTGCCAGCAGCTTAGCTAACCTAGCGGGGGGGTCGAACACCGGGGAGCTGTTTTTT. Translating it yields CASSLANLAGGSNTGELFF.

This clonotype was counted at least ten times. The genes are TRBV27 and TRBJ2-5, with 8 bases identical to TRBD2. Per the germline V gene, CDR1 is MNHEY and CDR2 is SMNVEV (reference sequence). V was clipped by 5 bases and J by 5 bases; unmatched bases: 7. The CDR3 has 14 amino acids. The CDR3 DNA follows: TGTGCCAGCAGTCAAAGACTAGCGTGGGAGACCCAGTACTTC. This sequence encodes CASSQRLAWETQYF.

This clonotype has at least ten counts. An end of the junction differs from the germline gene, which may be a read error. The chain uses TRBV7-7 and TRBJ1-5, with 9 bases that match TRBD1. From germline, CDR1 is SSHAT and CDR2 FNYEAQ (reference sequence). The CDR3 sequence is 14 residues long. The CDR3 protein is CASSPCGQGSPQHF. CDR3 nucleotides: TGTGCTAGCAGCCCGTGCGGACAGGGGTCGCCCCAGCATTTT.

This clonotype has just a few counts. V and J are TRBV5-5 and TRBJ1-6; D call uncertain. The CDR3 has 12 residues. V lost 3 bases to trimming and J lost 9 bases, with 7 bases between them. Germline V gives CDR1 SGHKS, CDR2 YYEKEE (reference sequence). The CDR3 loop reads CASSSTSSPLHF. For the CDR3, the DNA is TGTGCCAGCAGCTCGACCTCTTCACCCCTCCACTTT.

This clonotype has at least ten counts. In nucleotides, the CDR3 is TGTGCCAGCAGTTACTCCGACAGGGCGTACGAGCAGTACTTC. Translating it yields CASSYSDRAYEQYF. V and J are TRBV6-5 and TRBJ2-7, with 7 bases aligning to TRBD1. The CDR3 extends over 14 amino acids. V lost 0 bases, J lost 4 bases, and 3 bases stayed unmatched. Germline V gene data show CDR1 as MNHEY and CDR2 as SVGAGI.

V gene TRBV7-2 combines with J gene TRBJ1-5; no definite D call. V lost 8 bases and J 3 bases, leaving 5 bases between the germline ends. Germline-derived CDR1 and CDR2 are SGHTA and FQGNSA. The CDR3 sequence is 11 residues long. DNA for the CDR3: TGTGCCAGCGGATTCAATCAGCCCCAGCATTTT. It codes for CASGFNQPQHF. The whole variable domain, remainder taken from reference TRBV7-2 and TRBJ1-5, is GAGVSQSPSNKVTEKGKDVELRCDPISGHTALYWYRQSLGQGLEFLIYFQGNSAPDKSGLPSDRFSAERTGGSVSTLTIQRTQQEDSAVYLCASGFNQPQHFGDGTRLSIL.

By share, this clonotype ranks as medium-sized. The genes are TRBV19 and TRBJ2-7; 8 bases align to TRBD1. The trim removed 5 bases at V and 6 bases at J, leaving 12 bases unmatched. The CDR3 length is 15 residues. CDR1 LNHDA and CDR2 SQIVND come from the germline V gene (reference sequence). The DNA for the CDR3 is TGTGCCAGTAGTGCCGGGACAGGTGGCTCTCTCGAGCAGTACTTC. It translates to CASSAGTGGSLEQYF.

There are many counts of this clonotype. The V gene is TRBV4-1, the J gene TRBJ1-3; D unclear. CDR1 and CDR2 from the germline V gene are MGHRA and YSYEKL. The V end lost 5 bases, the J end lost 0 bases, and 8 bases lay between the germline ends. The CDR3 is 14 amino acids. As DNA, the CDR3 is TGCGCCAGCAGCTCGGATCACTCTGGAAACACCATATATTTT. Translated, it gives CASSSDHSGNTIYF.

This clonotype was seen at least ten times. Here the CDR3 DNA reads TGTGCCAGCAGCTTAGGCAGGCGGGGCGAGCAGTACTTC. This encodes CASSLGRRGEQYF. The rearrangement uses TRBV7-2 and TRBJ2-7, with D possibly being TRBD2 (6 bases). Germline values: CDR1 SGHTA, CDR2 FQGNSA. Trimming removed 1 base at V and 6 bases at J, with 10 bases between. The CDR3 loop spans 13 amino acids.

This clonotype was observed many times. The chain employs TRBV20-1 and TRBJ2-7; 12 nucleotides match TRBD1. Germline trimming cut 6 bases from V and 5 bases from J; bases unmatched to any gene: 5. The CDR3 loop spans 13 amino acids. Germline V lookup: CDR1 DFQATT, CDR2 SNEGSKA (reference sequence). CDR3 in amino acids: CSAPGQGAHEQYF. DNA of the CDR3: TGCAGTGCCCCGGGACAGGGGGCCCACGAGCAGTACTTC.

The rearrangement links TRBV12-3 or TRBV12-4 to TRBJ2-1, with TRBD2 matching 7 bases. CDR3 size: 17 residues. Unmatched junction bases numbered 17, after V lost 6 bases and J lost 6 bases. The CDR3: CASSAMGERGWGNEQFF. DNA of the CDR3: TGTGCCAGCAGCGCAATGGGGGAGCGGGGATGGGGCAATGAGCAGTTCTTC.

This clonotype was found many times. The chain employs TRBV12-3 or TRBV12-4 and TRBJ2-1; 7 bases line up with TRBD2. The junction had 6 bases not matched to a gene; V was cut back by 6 bases and J by 4 bases. The CDR3 extends over 14 amino acids. The chain's CDR3 is CASRMDGRYNEQFF. The CDR3 DNA reads as TGTGCCAGCAGAATGGACGGGAGGTACAATGAGCAGTTCTTC.